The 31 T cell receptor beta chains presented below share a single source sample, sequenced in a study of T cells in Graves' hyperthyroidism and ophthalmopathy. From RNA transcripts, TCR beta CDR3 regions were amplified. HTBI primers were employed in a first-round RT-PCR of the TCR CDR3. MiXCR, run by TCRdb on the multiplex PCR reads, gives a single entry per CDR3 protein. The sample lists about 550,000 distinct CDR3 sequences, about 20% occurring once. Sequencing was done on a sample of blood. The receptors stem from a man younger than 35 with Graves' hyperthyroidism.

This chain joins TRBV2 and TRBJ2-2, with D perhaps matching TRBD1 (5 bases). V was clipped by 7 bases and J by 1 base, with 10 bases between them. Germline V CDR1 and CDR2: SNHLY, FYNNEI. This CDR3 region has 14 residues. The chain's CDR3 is CASNPDRNTGELFF. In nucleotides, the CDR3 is TGTGCCAGCAACCCCGACAGGAACACCGGGGAGCTGTTTTTT.

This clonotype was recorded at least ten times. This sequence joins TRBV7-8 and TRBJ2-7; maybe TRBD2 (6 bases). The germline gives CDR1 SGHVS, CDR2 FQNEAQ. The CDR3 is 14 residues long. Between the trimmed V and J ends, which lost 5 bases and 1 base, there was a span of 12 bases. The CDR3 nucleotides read TGTGCCAGCAGCACGGTAGGGAGGTCCTACGAGCAGTACTTC. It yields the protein CASSTVGRSYEQYF.

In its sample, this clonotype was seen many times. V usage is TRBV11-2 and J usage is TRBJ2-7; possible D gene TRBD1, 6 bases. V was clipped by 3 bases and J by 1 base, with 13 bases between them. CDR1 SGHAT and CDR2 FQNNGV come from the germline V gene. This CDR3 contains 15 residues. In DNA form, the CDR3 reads TGTGCCAGCAGCTTCTCCCCACAGGGATCCTACGAGCAGTACTTC. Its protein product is CASSFSPQGSYEQYF.

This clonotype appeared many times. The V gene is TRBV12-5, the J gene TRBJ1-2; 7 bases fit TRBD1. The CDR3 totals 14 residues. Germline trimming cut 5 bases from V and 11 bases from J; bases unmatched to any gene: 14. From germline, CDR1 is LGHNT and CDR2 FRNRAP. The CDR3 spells CASGSPIDRVIYTF. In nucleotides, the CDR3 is TGTGCTAGTGGTAGCCCTATTGACAGGGTGATTTACACCTTC.

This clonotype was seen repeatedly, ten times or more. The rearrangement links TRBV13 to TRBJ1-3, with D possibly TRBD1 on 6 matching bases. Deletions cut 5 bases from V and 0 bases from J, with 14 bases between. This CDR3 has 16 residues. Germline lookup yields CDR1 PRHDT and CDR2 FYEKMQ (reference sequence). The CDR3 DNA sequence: TGTGCCAGCAGCCTGGGACACCCGAGCTCTGGAAACACCATATATTTT. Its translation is CASSLGHPSSGNTIYF.

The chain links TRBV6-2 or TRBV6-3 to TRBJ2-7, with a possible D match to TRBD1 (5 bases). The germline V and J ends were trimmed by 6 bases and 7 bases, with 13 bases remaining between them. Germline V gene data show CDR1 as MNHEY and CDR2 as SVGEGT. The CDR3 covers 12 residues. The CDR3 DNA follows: TGTGCCAGCAGCAGGGCACTGGGGGAGCAGTACTTC. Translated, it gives CASSRALGEQYF.

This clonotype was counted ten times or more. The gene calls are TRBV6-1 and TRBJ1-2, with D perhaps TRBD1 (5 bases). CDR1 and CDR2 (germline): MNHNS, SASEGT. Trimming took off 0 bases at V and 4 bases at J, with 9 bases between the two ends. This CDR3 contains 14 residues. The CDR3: CASSEAQGSYGYTF. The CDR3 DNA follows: TGTGCCAGCAGTGAAGCGCAGGGATCCTATGGCTACACCTTC.

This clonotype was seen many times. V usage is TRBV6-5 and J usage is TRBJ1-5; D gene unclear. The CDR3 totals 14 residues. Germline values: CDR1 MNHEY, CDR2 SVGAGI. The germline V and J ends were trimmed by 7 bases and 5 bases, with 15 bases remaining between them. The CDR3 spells CASIREKMDQPQHF. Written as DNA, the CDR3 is TGTGCCAGCATTAGGGAAAAAATGGATCAGCCCCAGCATTTT.

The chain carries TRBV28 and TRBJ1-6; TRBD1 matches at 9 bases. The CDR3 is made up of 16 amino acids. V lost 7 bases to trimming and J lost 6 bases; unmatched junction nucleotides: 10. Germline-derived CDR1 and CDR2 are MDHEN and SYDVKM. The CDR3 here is CASTVDRGFTNSPLHF. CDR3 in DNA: TGTGCCAGCACCGTCGACAGGGGGTTCACTAATTCACCCCTCCACTTT.

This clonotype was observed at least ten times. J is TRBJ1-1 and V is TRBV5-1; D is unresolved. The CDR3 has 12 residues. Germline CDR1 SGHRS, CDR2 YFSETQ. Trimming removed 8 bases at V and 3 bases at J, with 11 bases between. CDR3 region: CASGRDDTEAFF. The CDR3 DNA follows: TGCGCCAGTGGGCGTGACGACACTGAAGCTTTCTTT.

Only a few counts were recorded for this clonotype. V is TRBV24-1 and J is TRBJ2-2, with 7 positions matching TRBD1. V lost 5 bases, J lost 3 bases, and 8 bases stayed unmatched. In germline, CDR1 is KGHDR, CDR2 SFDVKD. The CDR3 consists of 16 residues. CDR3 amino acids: CATSGRIGGDTGELFF. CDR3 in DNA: TGTGCCACCAGTGGAAGAATAGGGGGCGACACCGGGGAGCTGTTTTTT.

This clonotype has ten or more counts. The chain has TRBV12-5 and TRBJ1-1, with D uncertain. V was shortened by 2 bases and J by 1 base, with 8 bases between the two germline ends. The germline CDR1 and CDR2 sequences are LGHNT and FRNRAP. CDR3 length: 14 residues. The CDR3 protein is CASGLNIPNTEAFF. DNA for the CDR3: TGTGCTAGTGGTTTGAATATCCCGAACACTGAAGCTTTCTTT.

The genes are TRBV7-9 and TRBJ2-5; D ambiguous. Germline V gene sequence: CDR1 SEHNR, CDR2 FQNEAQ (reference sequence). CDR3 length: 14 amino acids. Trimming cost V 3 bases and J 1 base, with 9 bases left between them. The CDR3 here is CASSFAQVQETQYF. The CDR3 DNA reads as TGTGCCAGCAGCTTTGCCCAGGTCCAAGAGACCCAGTACTTC.

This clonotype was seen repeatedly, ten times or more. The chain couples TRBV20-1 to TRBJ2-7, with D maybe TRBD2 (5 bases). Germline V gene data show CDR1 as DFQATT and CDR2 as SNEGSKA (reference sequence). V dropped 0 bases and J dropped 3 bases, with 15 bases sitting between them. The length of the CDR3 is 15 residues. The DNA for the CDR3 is TGCAGTGCTAGAGATAACGCAGAGGGATACTACGAGCAGTACTTC. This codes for CSARDNAEGYYEQYF.

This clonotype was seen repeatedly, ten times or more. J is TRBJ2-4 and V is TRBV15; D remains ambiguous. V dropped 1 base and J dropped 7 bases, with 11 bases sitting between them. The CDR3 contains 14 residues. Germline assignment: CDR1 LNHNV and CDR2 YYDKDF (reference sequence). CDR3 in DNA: TGTGCCACCAGCAGAGGGGCACTGGGCAACATTCAGTACTTC. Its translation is CATSRGALGNIQYF.

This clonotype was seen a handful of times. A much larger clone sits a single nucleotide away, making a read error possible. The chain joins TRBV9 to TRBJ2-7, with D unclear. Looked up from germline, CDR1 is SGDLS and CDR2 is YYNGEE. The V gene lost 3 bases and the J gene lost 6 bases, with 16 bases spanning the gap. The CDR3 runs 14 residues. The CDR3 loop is CASSGSGVGCEQYF. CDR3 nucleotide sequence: TGTGCCAGCAGCGGATCCGGAGTAGGCTGCGAGCAGTACTTC.

CDR3 sequence (DNA): TGTGCCAGCAGCACCGAGGGGGCCCCAGCCCAGCATTTT. Protein: CASSTEGAPAQHF. The genes are TRBV6-1 and TRBJ1-5, with 7 bases aligning to TRBD1. Germline lookup yields CDR1 MNHNS and CDR2 SASEGT. With V trimmed by 6 bases and J by 11 bases, 10 bases remained unmatched. This CDR3 comprises 13 residues.

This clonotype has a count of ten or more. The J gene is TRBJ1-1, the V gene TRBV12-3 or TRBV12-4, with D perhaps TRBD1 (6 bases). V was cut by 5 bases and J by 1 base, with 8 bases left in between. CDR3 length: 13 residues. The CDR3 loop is CASSRGANTEAFF. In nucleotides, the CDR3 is TGTGCCAGCAGTAGGGGGGCGAACACTGAAGCTTTCTTT.

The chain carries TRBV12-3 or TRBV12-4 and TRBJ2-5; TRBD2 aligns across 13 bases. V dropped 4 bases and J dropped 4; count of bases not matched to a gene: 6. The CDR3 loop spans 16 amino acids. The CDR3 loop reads CASSSRTSGSLETQYF. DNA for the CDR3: TGTGCCAGCAGTTCACGGACTAGCGGGAGTTTAGAGACCCAGTACTTC.

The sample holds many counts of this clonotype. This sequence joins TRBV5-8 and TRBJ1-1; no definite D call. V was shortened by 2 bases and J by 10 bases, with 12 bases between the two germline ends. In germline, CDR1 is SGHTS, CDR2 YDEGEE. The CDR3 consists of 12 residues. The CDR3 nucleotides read TGTGCCAGCAGCTTAAAAGTGCATAGAGCTTTCTTT. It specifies CASSLKVHRAFF.

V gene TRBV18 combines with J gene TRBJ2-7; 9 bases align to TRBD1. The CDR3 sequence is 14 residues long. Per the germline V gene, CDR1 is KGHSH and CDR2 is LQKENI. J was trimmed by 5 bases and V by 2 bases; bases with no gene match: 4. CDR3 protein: CASSPRTGVDEQYF. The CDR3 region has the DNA TGTGCCAGCTCACCAAGGACAGGGGTTGACGAGCAGTACTTC.

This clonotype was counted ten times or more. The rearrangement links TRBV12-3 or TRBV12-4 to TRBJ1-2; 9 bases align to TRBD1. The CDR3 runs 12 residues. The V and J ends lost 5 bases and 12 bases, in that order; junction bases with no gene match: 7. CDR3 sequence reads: CASSLGQGSHTF. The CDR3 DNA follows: TGTGCCAGCAGTCTCGGACAGGGGTCCCACACCTTC.

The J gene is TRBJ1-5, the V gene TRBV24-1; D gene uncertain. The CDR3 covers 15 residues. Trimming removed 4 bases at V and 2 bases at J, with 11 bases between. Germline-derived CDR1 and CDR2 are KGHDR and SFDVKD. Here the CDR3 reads CATSDPRVGNQPQHF. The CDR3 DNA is TGTGCCACCAGTGACCCCAGAGTGGGCAATCAGCCCCAGCATTTT.

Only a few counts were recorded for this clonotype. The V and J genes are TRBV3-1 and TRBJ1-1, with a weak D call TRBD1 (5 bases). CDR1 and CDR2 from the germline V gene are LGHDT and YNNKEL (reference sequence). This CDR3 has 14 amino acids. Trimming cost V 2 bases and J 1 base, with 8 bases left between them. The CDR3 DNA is TGTGCCAGCAGCCAACTCGACAGGAACACTGAAGCTTTCTTT. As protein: CASSQLDRNTEAFF.

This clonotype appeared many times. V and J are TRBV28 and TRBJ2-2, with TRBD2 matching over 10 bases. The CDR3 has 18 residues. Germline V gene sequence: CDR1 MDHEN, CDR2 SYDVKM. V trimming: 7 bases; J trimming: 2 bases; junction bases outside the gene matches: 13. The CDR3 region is CASIPGLAGVLNTGELFF. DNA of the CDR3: TGTGCCAGCATCCCTGGGCTAGCGGGGGTCCTAAACACCGGGGAGCTGTTTTTT.

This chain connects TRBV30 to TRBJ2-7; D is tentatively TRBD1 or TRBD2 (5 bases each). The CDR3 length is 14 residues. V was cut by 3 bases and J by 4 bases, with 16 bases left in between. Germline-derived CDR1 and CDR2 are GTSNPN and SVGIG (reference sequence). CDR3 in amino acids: CAWRGDSGVYEQYF. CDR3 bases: TGTGCCTGGAGGGGAGACAGCGGAGTTTACGAGCAGTACTTC.

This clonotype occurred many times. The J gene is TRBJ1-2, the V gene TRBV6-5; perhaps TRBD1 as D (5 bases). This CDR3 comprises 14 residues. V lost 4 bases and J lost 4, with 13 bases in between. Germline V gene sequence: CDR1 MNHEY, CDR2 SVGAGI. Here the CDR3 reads CASSLDRGLYGYTF. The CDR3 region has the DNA TGTGCCAGCAGTTTAGACCGGGGCCTCTATGGCTACACCTTC.

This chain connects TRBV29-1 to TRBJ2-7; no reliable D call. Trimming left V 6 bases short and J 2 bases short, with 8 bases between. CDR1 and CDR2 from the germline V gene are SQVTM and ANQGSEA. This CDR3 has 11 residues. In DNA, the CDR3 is TGCAGCGTCCAATGGACCTACGAGCAGTACTTC. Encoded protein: CSVQWTYEQYF.

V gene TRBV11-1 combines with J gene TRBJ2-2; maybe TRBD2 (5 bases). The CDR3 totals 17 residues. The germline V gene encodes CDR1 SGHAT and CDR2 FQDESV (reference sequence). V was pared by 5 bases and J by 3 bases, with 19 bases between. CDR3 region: CASSPTFSRADTGELFF. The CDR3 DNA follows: TGTGCCAGCAGCCCAACCTTCTCGAGGGCGGACACCGGGGAGCTGTTTTTT.

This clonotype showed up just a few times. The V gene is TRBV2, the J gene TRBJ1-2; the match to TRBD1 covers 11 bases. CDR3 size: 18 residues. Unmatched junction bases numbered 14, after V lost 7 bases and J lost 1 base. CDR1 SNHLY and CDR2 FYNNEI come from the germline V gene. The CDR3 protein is CASTSVPGQGGYNYGYTF. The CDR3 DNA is TGTGCCAGCACCAGCGTCCCGGGACAGGGGGGATATAACTATGGCTACACCTTC.

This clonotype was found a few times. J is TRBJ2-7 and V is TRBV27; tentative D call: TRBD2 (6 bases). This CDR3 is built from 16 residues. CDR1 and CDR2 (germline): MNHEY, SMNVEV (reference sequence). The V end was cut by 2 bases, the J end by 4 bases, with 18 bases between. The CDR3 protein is CASSLGAGLLVYEQYF. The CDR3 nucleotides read TGTGCCAGCAGTTTAGGGGCGGGACTCCTCGTTTACGAGCAGTACTTC.